The present TCR beta chain was sequenced within a study of cytomegalovirus exposure and HLA in healthy donors (dated by TCRdb to the late 2010s). For context, the study as a whole: According to an earlier analysis of around 600 of the donors, about 179 million T cells yielded over 100 million unique TCR beta sequences and 276 Gb of sequence data. Of the 300 to 450 genotyped donors, approximately 80% fell in the genetic ancestry cluster associated with self-reported Caucasian donors. In an earlier analysis of 587 of the donors, high-throughput TCR beta sequencing was used to judge whether each TCR beta V gene segment behaved as functional or pseudogenic. To predict cytomegalovirus infection status, the study combined high-throughput TCR immunosequencing, statistical association of individual TCRs with disease status, and machine learning. Besides the first cohort of roughly 660 subjects, a separate validation cohort made up of 90 to 150 different subjects was used. The number of typed donors differed by locus: about 620-640 for A, B, C, DRB1 and DQB1; approximately 520 for DQA1; roughly 600 for DPA1; and around 450 for DPB1. The aim of the study was to test whether cataloging public T cell receptors could identify signatures of past pathogen exposure. HLA typing included class I and class II loci at four-digit resolution. Because of strong linkage in the cohort, roughly five DR-DQ haplotypes were treated as single units for association and clustering. Rather than drawing on any new phenotypic data, the later analysis identified candidate immune exposures from TCR beta sequences and the way those sequences occurred across donors. An early release covering some 640 HLA-typed donors comprised approximately 300 gigabases of sequencing data and roughly 86 million unique TCR sequences. To study patterns of TCR occurrence, a later analysis re-analyzed previously published TCR beta repertoires from around 700 donors and added high-resolution HLA genotyping. All discovery cohort repertoires had been generated using a single sequencing platform. In a later genetic analysis, genome-wide SNP genotypes for about 60% of the 666 donors were used, and that subset was treated as a discovery cohort. Using immunosequencing, the study profiled T cell repertoires from fewer than 850 subjects and related those repertoires to cytomegalovirus serostatus. Donor age, sex, ethnicity and CMV serostatus were collected together with the repertoire data. Among about 410 genotyped donors of the cohort, an average of approximately 200,000 unique TCR beta nucleotide sequences was sequenced per donor, of which about 18% were non-productive.

On this clone itself: There is no known antigen for this receptor. No base-level quality is on record; no much larger clone is a single base apart.

Preparation of the library involved the immunoSEQ multiplex PCR assay. For the multiplex PCR, a mixture combining 60 forward primers for TCR Vbeta segments and 13 reverse primers for TCR Jbeta segments was used. A multiplex PCR assay on genomic DNA amplified the CDR3 region of rearranged TCR beta genes. Amplified TCR beta libraries were sequenced as 87-base-pair reads on the Illumina HiSeq System. The paper's processing steps were these. In a later analysis, 80 million or so unique TCR beta chains were counted across the roughly 700 repertoires, and approximately 11 million of these chains were shared by at least two donors. To remove PCR and sequencing errors, raw reads were error-corrected and collapsed into unique sequences using a nearest-neighbor algorithm that merged closely related sequences. CDR3 sequences were aligned to IMGT reference sequences to assign V, D and J gene segments. Each retained sequence needed at least a six-nucleotide match to both a V gene segment and a J gene segment. Rearrangements were classified as productive when the CDR3 lacked stop codons and remained in frame with V and J, and all other rearrangements were classified as non-productive. Following IMGT convention, CDR3 was defined as the stretch from the second conserved V-encoded cysteine up to the conserved J-encoded phenylalanine. The earlier analysis of about 610 of the donors excluded sequences that lacked an unambiguous match to a single V gene segment. In an earlier analysis of approximately 560 of the donors, a V segment was called functional when productive rearrangements were above 56.7%, and segregating when the standard deviation between donors exceeded 5%. A statistical classification framework was built for diagnosing cytomegalovirus status from the catalog of TCR beta chain sequences. In a later analysis, TCR nucleotide sequences were compared against IMGT/GENE-DB human TR gene sequences so that V and J genes could be assigned. A later analysis assigned CDR3 sequences and most-parsimonious VDJ recombination scenarios with the TCRdist pipeline. In a later analysis, every TCR beta chain was defined by the combination of its CDR3 amino acid sequence and its V-gene family, and reads without a unique V-gene family were dropped. As a way to deal with suspected cross-contamination and a sequencing artifact, a later analysis dropped 640 or so nucleotide sequences that were highly shared and had low generation probability. In a later analysis, a clonal expansion index was calculated for each public chain from normalized within-repertoire ranks of inferred template counts. In a later analysis, generation probabilities were computed using a VDJ recombination model fitted to out-of-frame rearrangements, and the results were checked against IGoR. A later analysis scored TCR-TCR, TCR-HLA and TCR-CMV co-occurrence with hypergeometric tests, applying a repertoire-size bias correction to TCR pairs. False discovery rates were estimated in a later analysis by permuting HLA or CMV assignments 20 times. In a later analysis, co-occurring TCRs were grouped using DBSCAN, with TCRdist sequence similarity added in when clustering inside HLA-allele-positive subsets. Repertoires with fewer than 30,000 or more than 120,000 public chains were left out of co-occurrence clustering, as were about five repertoires with anomalous nucleotide sharing. What TCRdb holds here is the immuneACCESS table cut down to in-frame rearrangements. Part of the clones is not present; checked against another copy, under half of the missing clones reflect an unresolved V gene, and the others are unexplained. For V, J and clone size, that table is used; D and trimming come from the DNA. The sample includes hundreds of thousands of clones, with approximately 90% observed a single time. The ten largest account for approximately 2.4% of the sample.

In total, approximately 610 healthy bone marrow donors made up the cohort. At the time of sampling, all cohort members were nominally healthy, though unrecorded immune exposures were likely present. The donor was CMV seronegative and was included in the group of 352 seronegative cohort members. Every donor gave a peripheral blood sample, and the peripheral blood mononuclear cells from that sample were used for TCR beta sequencing. Genomic DNA extraction from the blood cell samples was performed with the Qiagen DNeasy Blood Extraction Kit. The junction shows trimming of 1 base on V and 3 bases on J, and the gene matches do not reach 6 bases of it. From the cysteine up to the phenylalanine, the CDR3 has a length of 15 residues. CDR3 DNA is the only sequence kept; it has 45 bases, read in frame from the first base. Via the germline V gene (reference sequence), CDR1 is SGHAT and CDR2 FQDESV. What the research found in general, with its limitations: In a later genetic analysis, fewer N-insertions in productive TCRs were reported among donors in an Asian-associated ancestry cluster than the approximately 710-donor mean. In this cohort, only TCR beta chains were sequenced, and detectable features were limited by the absence of alpha or paired-chain data. When HLA alleles, especially DR and DQ, strongly co-occurred, TCR associations were difficult to assign to individual alleles. A later analysis reported that several top co-occurrence clusters appeared linked to parvovirus B19, influenza, CMV and Epstein-Barr virus. In a later analysis, TCR association rates were found to vary across HLA loci, with the most associated TCRs seen for DRB1 alleles and the fewest for HLA-C alleles. Sequencing depth was assumed to be roughly uniform across donors in the presence/absence analyses, though that assumption may not hold. In vitro tests confirmed that three of the cytomegalovirus-associated TCR beta chains recognize cytomegalovirus antigens. Immune exposure information for the cohort was limited to CMV serostatus. Because counts were too low, 15 or so rarely observed V segments, including chromosome 9 orphons, were excluded from the earlier analysis of around 640 of the donors. Broadly in line with IMGT annotations, most TCR beta V segments showed up in productive rearrangements about 87% or about 30% of the time in an earlier analysis of under 700 of the donors. A later analysis found that most CMV-associated TCR beta chains appeared HLA-restricted, with HLA associations seemingly driven largely by CMV exposure. A cluster of highly shared sequence variants was judged likely to be a technical artifact of the sequencing pipeline. A total of 150 to 200 TCR beta chains were listed by the study as associated with cytomegalovirus. Linkage disequilibrium might explain the correlated functional status among segregating V segments, but an unknown experimental factor could not be ruled out. A further reported finding was that TCR beta sequences accurately predicted the HLA-A and HLA-B alleles for most subjects in the first cohort. Specific HLA alleles were associated with 15,000 to 20,000 TCR beta sequences at a false discovery rate of 0.05 in a later analysis. Across donors, most TCR sequences were observed very rarely, whereas some public TCRs were present in many individuals. In both the original and validation cohorts, the classifier was reported to diagnose cytomegalovirus status with high specificity and sensitivity. According to the authors, the approach could potentially be generalized to other disease states and immunological phenotypes. Because HLA typing was missing for some donors at each locus, association tests included only the typed subset. An association between a missense DCLRE1C variant and V-gene and J-gene trimming of TCR beta chains was found in a later genetic analysis and replicated in an independent cohort. In a later analysis, HLA-associated TCR beta chains showed more clonal expansion and lower generation probabilities than non-associated chains that were equally common. The 87-base-pair reads could not distinguish some IMGT-functional V segments, including TRBV6-2 and TRBV6-3, so those segments were excluded.

Sequencing used PBMCs. The V and J segments used are TRBV11-1 and TRBJ2-7, and 7 junctional nucleotides match TRBD2. This receptor was obtained from a woman between 18 and 29 years old in good health and CMV-seronegative. In nucleotide form, the sequence is TGTGCCAGCAGCTTAGGAGGGACTATAAACTACGAGCAGTACTTC. Its translation reads: CASSLGGTINYEQYF.